These T cell receptor beta chains were read from a single sample in a study of blood T cell repertoires in COVID-19. Profiling relied on immunoSEQ multiplex PCR, and the TCRdb table lists in-frame clones only, not all of them. Altogether fewer than 70,000 clones are present, almost 85% being singletons, with the ten largest covering about 23%. Sample: peripheral blood. The receptor set was obtained from a man aged 50 to 59 with acute or convalescent COVID-19. The CDR3 runs from the conserved cysteine through the conserved F or W. Fields, in order: J gene, clone size, D gene, V gene, CDR3 protein, CDR3 DNA. A D gene is named only where the DNA matches it firmly. Size is stated for part of the rows, as once, few or many counts, or as a class when the clone is expanded.

J gene: TRBJ2-1
clone size: NA
D gene: NA
V gene: TRBV12-3/TRBV12-4
CDR3 protein: CASSFGQLNEQFF
CDR3 DNA: TGTGCCAGCAGTTTTGGTCAGTTGAATGAGCAGTTCTTC

J gene: TRBJ1-2
clone size: NA
D gene: NA
V gene: TRBV4-1
CDR3 protein: CASSQDLGGLYGYTF
CDR3 DNA: TGCGCCAGCAGCCAAGATCTCGGCGGCCTCTATGGCTACACCTTC

J gene: TRBJ2-3
clone size: NA
D gene: NA
V gene: TRBV5-4
CDR3 protein: CASSKKGTSDTQYF
CDR3 DNA: TGTGCCAGCAGCAAAAAGGGGACATCTGATACGCAGTATTTT

J gene: TRBJ2-5
clone size: NA
D gene: TRBD1
V gene: TRBV19
CDR3 protein: CASKQGAQETQYF
CDR3 DNA: TGTGCCAGTAAACAGGGGGCCCAAGAGACCCAGTACTTC

J gene: TRBJ1-5
clone size: NA
D gene: TRBD1
V gene: TRBV7-8
CDR3 protein: CASSGTGRQPQHF
CDR3 DNA: TGTGCCAGCAGCGGGACAGGGCGTCAGCCCCAGCATTTT

J gene: TRBJ1-2
clone size: NA
D gene: TRBD1
V gene: TRBV7-9
CDR3 protein: CASSGTTGGAYGYTF
CDR3 DNA: TGTGCCAGCAGCGGGACTACAGGGGGCGCTTATGGCTACACCTTC

J gene: TRBJ2-7
clone size: NA
D gene: TRBD2
V gene: TRBV11-3
CDR3 protein: CASSSPSGGAEQYF
CDR3 DNA: TGTGCCAGCAGCTCGCCTAGCGGGGGGGCCGAGCAGTACTTC

J gene: TRBJ1-6
clone size: NA
D gene: NA
V gene: TRBV6-5
CDR3 protein: CASREGDPDSPLHF
CDR3 DNA: TGTGCCAGCAGAGAGGGCGATCCAGATTCACCCCTCCACTTT

J gene: TRBJ2-7
clone size: once
D gene: NA
V gene: TRBV28
CDR3 protein: CASSLTGARKSYEQYF
CDR3 DNA: TGTGCCAGCAGTTTAACGGGAGCTAGGAAGTCCTACGAGCAGTACTTC

J gene: TRBJ2-1
clone size: NA
D gene: NA
V gene: TRBV5-1
CDR3 protein: CASSLSGYNEQFF
CDR3 DNA: TGCGCCAGCAGCTTATCAGGTTACAATGAGCAGTTCTTC

J gene: TRBJ1-2
clone size: NA
D gene: TRBD1
V gene: TRBV5-6
CDR3 protein: CASSLEPRWDRGFNYGYTF
CDR3 DNA: TGTGCCAGCAGCTTGGAACCCCGGTGGGACAGGGGATTTAACTATGGCTACACCTTC

J gene: TRBJ1-3
clone size: once
D gene: TRBD1
V gene: TRBV7-2
CDR3 protein: CASSLAGTGRSGNTIYF
CDR3 DNA: TGTGCCAGCAGCTTAGCAGGGACAGGCCGCTCTGGAAACACCATATATTTT

J gene: TRBJ1-3
clone size: NA
D gene: TRBD1
V gene: TRBV13
CDR3 protein: CASSVDRVGNTIYF
CDR3 DNA: TGTGCCAGCAGCGTCGACAGGGTTGGAAACACCATATATTTT

J gene: TRBJ2-3
clone size: NA
D gene: NA
V gene: TRBV30
CDR3 protein: CAWSVLSGADTQYF
CDR3 DNA: TGTGCCTGGAGTGTACTTAGCGGTGCTGATACGCAGTATTTT

J gene: TRBJ2-1
clone size: NA
D gene: TRBD1
V gene: TRBV5-1
CDR3 protein: CASSLQGPSSNEQFF
CDR3 DNA: TGCGCCAGCAGCTTACAGGGGCCCTCCTCAAATGAGCAGTTCTTC

J gene: TRBJ2-2
clone size: NA
D gene: TRBD2
V gene: TRBV5-8
CDR3 protein: CASSLYSGGAAGELFF
CDR3 DNA: TGTGCCAGCAGCTTATATAGCGGGGGGGCCGCCGGGGAGCTGTTTTTT

J gene: TRBJ1-5
clone size: once
D gene: NA
V gene: TRBV19
CDR3 protein: CASTRRGQPQHF
CDR3 DNA: TGTGCCAGTACACGTCGCGGCCAGCCCCAGCATTTT

J gene: TRBJ1-2
clone size: NA
D gene: TRBD1
V gene: TRBV10-3
CDR3 protein: CAISFSGTDDYGYTF
CDR3 DNA: TGTGCCATCAGTTTCTCCGGGACAGATGACTATGGCTACACCTTC

J gene: TRBJ1-6
clone size: NA
D gene: NA
V gene: TRBV3-1/TRBV3-2
CDR3 protein: CASSPPSRFWNSPLHF
CDR3 DNA: TGTGCCAGCAGCCCTCCATCTAGGTTTTGGAATTCACCCCTCCACTTT

J gene: TRBJ2-1
clone size: NA
D gene: TRBD2
V gene: TRBV7-2
CDR3 protein: CASSLTWAGGNEQFF
CDR3 DNA: TGTGCCAGCAGCTTAACTTGGGCGGGGGGCAATGAGCAGTTCTTC

J gene: TRBJ2-6
clone size: NA
D gene: NA
V gene: TRBV18
CDR3 protein: CASSPGGPFSGANVLTF
CDR3 DNA: TGTGCCAGCTCACCCGGGGGGCCTTTTAGTGGGGCCAACGTCCTGACTTTC

J gene: TRBJ1-3
clone size: NA
D gene: TRBD1
V gene: TRBV3-1/TRBV3-2
CDR3 protein: CASRRTGAGNTIYF
CDR3 DNA: TGTGCCAGCAGACGGACAGGGGCTGGAAACACCATATATTTT

J gene: TRBJ1-3
clone size: NA
D gene: TRBD1
V gene: TRBV19
CDR3 protein: CASSDRGTANTGNTIYF
CDR3 DNA: TGTGCCAGTAGTGATCGTGGGACAGCTAATACTGGAAACACCATATATTTT

J gene: TRBJ2-2
clone size: NA
D gene: NA
V gene: TRBV27
CDR3 protein: CASSSPAGQTNTGELFF
CDR3 DNA: TGTGCCAGCAGTTCTCCCGCGGGACAGACGAACACCGGGGAGCTGTTTTTT

J gene: TRBJ2-3
clone size: NA
D gene: TRBD2
V gene: TRBV7-8
CDR3 protein: CASSILAGGTDTQYF
CDR3 DNA: TGTGCCAGCAGTATACTAGCGGGGGGGACAGATACGCAGTATTTT

J gene: TRBJ1-5
clone size: once
D gene: TRBD1
V gene: TRBV11-2
CDR3 protein: CASSLGRGLGSNQPQHF
CDR3 DNA: TGTGCCAGCAGCTTAGGAAGGGGGCTGGGGAGCAATCAGCCCCAGCATTTT

J gene: TRBJ2-1
clone size: NA
D gene: TRBD2
V gene: TRBV6-5
CDR3 protein: CASSLAGDPYNEQFF
CDR3 DNA: TGTGCCAGCAGCCTAGCGGGGGACCCCTACAATGAGCAGTTCTTC

J gene: TRBJ2-5
clone size: NA
D gene: TRBD1
V gene: TRBV19
CDR3 protein: CASRYRGQGQETQYF
CDR3 DNA: TGTGCCAGTAGGTACAGGGGACAAGGTCAAGAGACCCAGTACTTC

J gene: TRBJ2-3
clone size: NA
D gene: NA
V gene: TRBV5-1
CDR3 protein: CASSLDGGTSTDTQYF
CDR3 DNA: TGCGCCAGCAGCTTGGATGGCGGCACTAGCACAGATACGCAGTATTTT

J gene: TRBJ2-3
clone size: NA
D gene: TRBD2
V gene: TRBV6-2/TRBV6-3
CDR3 protein: CASSSQFSGDADTQYF
CDR3 DNA: TGTGCCAGCAGTTCCCAATTTAGCGGGGATGCAGATACGCAGTATTTT

J gene: TRBJ1-2
clone size: NA
D gene: NA
V gene: TRBV27
CDR3 protein: CASSLARAGYGYTF
CDR3 DNA: TGTGCCAGCAGTTTAGCCAGGGCGGGGTATGGCTACACCTTC

J gene: TRBJ1-6
clone size: NA
D gene: TRBD1
V gene: TRBV2
CDR3 protein: CASRTGAAERNSPLHF
CDR3 DNA: TGTGCCAGCAGGACAGGGGCTGCGGAGAGGAATTCACCCCTCCACTTT

J gene: TRBJ2-1
clone size: NA
D gene: TRBD1
V gene: TRBV5-6
CDR3 protein: CASSSLGQGAPNEQFF
CDR3 DNA: TGTGCCAGCAGCTCTCTTGGACAGGGGGCGCCCAATGAGCAGTTCTTC

J gene: TRBJ1-2
clone size: NA
D gene: NA
V gene: TRBV24-1
CDR3 protein: CATSDPDSDIGYGYTF
CDR3 DNA: TGTGCCACCAGTGATCCGGACAGTGATATTGGCTATGGCTACACCTTC

J gene: TRBJ2-6
clone size: NA
D gene: NA
V gene: TRBV5-1
CDR3 protein: CASSKLSVSGANVLTF
CDR3 DNA: TGCGCCAGCAGCAAACTTTCGGTATCTGGGGCCAACGTCCTGACTTTC

J gene: TRBJ2-5
clone size: NA
D gene: NA
V gene: TRBV29-1
CDR3 protein: CSVVHSQETQYF
CDR3 DNA: TGCAGCGTTGTGCACAGCCAAGAGACCCAGTACTTC

J gene: TRBJ1-4
clone size: NA
D gene: NA
V gene: TRBV4-1
CDR3 protein: CASSQDRGDTNEKLFF
CDR3 DNA: TGCGCCAGCAGCCAAGATCGGGGGGACACTAATGAAAAACTGTTTTTT

J gene: TRBJ1-1
clone size: NA
D gene: NA
V gene: TRBV9
CDR3 protein: CASSVQGYTEAFF
CDR3 DNA: TGTGCCAGCAGCGTACAGGGCTATACTGAAGCTTTCTTT

J gene: TRBJ2-1
clone size: NA
D gene: NA
V gene: TRBV27
CDR3 protein: CASSLQTGREQFF
CDR3 DNA: TGTGCCAGCAGTCTTCAGACAGGACGGGAGCAGTTCTTC

J gene: TRBJ2-7
clone size: NA
D gene: NA
V gene: TRBV19
CDR3 protein: CASRKADTYTYEQYF
CDR3 DNA: TGTGCCAGTAGGAAGGCGGACACATATACCTACGAGCAGTACTTC

J gene: TRBJ2-4
clone size: NA
D gene: NA
V gene: TRBV30
CDR3 protein: CATENLSQNIQYF
CDR3 DNA: TGTGCCACTGAGAACCTCTCACAAAACATTCAGTACTTC

J gene: TRBJ1-5
clone size: NA
D gene: NA
V gene: TRBV27
CDR3 protein: CASSTLTGLYSNQPQHF
CDR3 DNA: TGTGCCAGCAGCACCCTGACAGGCCTATATAGCAATCAGCCCCAGCATTTT

J gene: TRBJ1-1
clone size: NA
D gene: NA
V gene: TRBV30
CDR3 protein: CAWTAAFNTEAFF
CDR3 DNA: TGTGCCTGGACAGCGGCTTTTAACACTGAAGCTTTCTTT

J gene: TRBJ2-1
clone size: once
D gene: NA
V gene: TRBV5-1
CDR3 protein: CASSQGAAYNEQFF
CDR3 DNA: TGCGCCAGCAGCCAGGGCGCCGCCTACAATGAGCAGTTCTTC

J gene: TRBJ1-5
clone size: NA
D gene: TRBD1
V gene: TRBV19
CDR3 protein: CASTVQGGNQPQHF
CDR3 DNA: TGTGCCAGTACCGTACAGGGGGGCAATCAGCCCCAGCATTTT

J gene: TRBJ2-2
clone size: NA
D gene: NA
V gene: TRBV13
CDR3 protein: CASSFGTELFF
CDR3 DNA: TGTGCCAGCAGCTTCGGGACTGAGCTGTTTTTT

J gene: TRBJ2-3
clone size: NA
D gene: TRBD2
V gene: TRBV30
CDR3 protein: CAWSPLAGGLVDTQYF
CDR3 DNA: TGTGCCTGGAGTCCTCTAGCGGGGGGCCTCGTAGATACGCAGTATTTT

J gene: TRBJ1-3
clone size: NA
D gene: TRBD1
V gene: TRBV6-5
CDR3 protein: CASSYRPGGYTIYF
CDR3 DNA: TGTGCCAGCAGTTACCGGCCAGGGGGGTACACCATATATTTT